Each of the 17 T cell receptor beta chains below was sequenced from the same sample in a study of tumor-infiltrating lymphocytes in primary liver carcinoma. With a constant-region primer, TCR beta cDNA was made from around 520 ng of total RNA. Researchers made the TCR beta libraries by running three nested multiplex PCR rounds with slightly modified ARM-PCR. TRBV1-TRBV30 forward primers paired with a C-beta reverse primer were used in the first two PCR rounds, which ran about 11 cycles each. Using its own MiXCR run on the multiplex PCR reads, TCRdb lists one record per CDR3 protein. Altogether roughly 120,000 distinct CDR3 sequences are present, around two thirds being singletons, with the ten largest covering 9.3%. DNA and RNA were both co-extracted from roughly 18-30 mg of bulk tissue that had not been sorted. The sequencing sample was made of liver tumor tissue from sampling region 1. Subset indicated: tumor region T1, superior pole. All receptors derive from a woman aged 55-69 years with primary liver carcinoma and hepatitis B virus infection.

This clonotype was counted once. The junction shows a germline mismatch at one end, possibly a read error. This rearrangement joins TRBV6-1 to TRBJ2-5; 8 nucleotides match TRBD2. The CDR3 is made up of 18 amino acids. Per the germline V gene, CDR1 is MNHNS and CDR2 is SASEGT. The CDR3 reads CTSSEDLGLALYQETQYF. For the CDR3, the DNA is TGTACCAGCAGTGAAGACCTTGGACTAGCCCTGTACCAAGAGACCCAGTACTTC.

This clonotype was recorded many times. The chain is built from TRBV6-6 and TRBJ1-1, with 7 bases that match TRBD1. With V trimmed by 5 bases and J by 0 bases, 3 bases remained unmatched. The germline gives CDR1 MNHNY, CDR2 SVGAGI (reference sequence). CDR3 length: 14 amino acids. CDR3 bases: TGTGCCAGCAGTCAGGGACAGTTGAACACTGAAGCTTTCTTT. Translating it yields CASSQGQLNTEAFF.

This clonotype appeared once. The CDR3 does not close with the conserved phenylalanine or tryptophan, likely indicating a read error. The rearrangement links TRBV11-2 to TRBJ2-1, with 11 nucleotides matching TRBD2. Germline lookup yields CDR1 SGHAT and CDR2 FQNNGV. The CDR3 has 15 residues. CDR3 amino acids: CAGSLGTSGYNEQFL. CDR3 DNA sequence: TGTGCCGGCAGTTTAGGGACTAGCGGTTACAATGAGCAGTTCCTC.

Worth noting for this clonotype: The germline gene is not matched at one end of the junction; a read error may be the cause. The J gene is TRBJ2-5, the V gene TRBV28, with a possible D match to TRBD2 (6 bases). The germline V gene encodes CDR1 MDHEN and CDR2 SYDVKM. The CDR3 has 17 amino acids. The chain's CDR3 is CASRGTGGVQYQETQNF. The DNA of the CDR3 is TGTGCCAGCAGAGGGACGGGCGGGGTACAGTATCAAGAGACCCAGAACTTC.

This clonotype was seen only once. At one boundary the junction diverges from the germline segment, which might be a read error. The rearrangement links TRBV14 to TRBJ2-5; TRBD2 is a possible D gene (5 bases). Per germline, CDR1 SGHDN and CDR2 FVKESK. The CDR3 spans 15 residues. The CDR3 DNA reads TGTGCCAGCAGTCAAGATCTAGCCACTCAAGAGACCCAGTACTTC. Translated: CASSQDLATQETQYF.

This clonotype was counted ten times or more. The V gene is TRBV10-2, the J gene TRBJ1-4; D remains unclear. This CDR3 is built from 13 residues. CDR1 and CDR2 (germline): WSHSY, SAAADI. V lost 6 bases to trimming and J lost 8 bases, with 13 bases between them. The CDR3 DNA sequence: TGCGCCAGCAGAGCCGAACGGCGGGAAAAACTGTTTTTT. Protein: CASRAERREKLFF.

Concerning this clonotype itself: A junction end diverges from the germline sequence, so it may reflect a read error. This chain uses TRBV11-2 with TRBJ2-3; the match to TRBD1 covers 7 bases. CDR3 length equals 15 residues. Germline V CDR1 and CDR2: SGHAT, FQNNGV. This chain's CDR3 is CACSPSDRETDTQYF. DNA of the CDR3: TGTGCCTGCAGCCCATCAGACAGGGAAACAGATACGCAGTATTTT. Drawing the rest from reference TRBV11-2 and TRBJ2-3, the complete variable domain is EAGVAQSPRYKIIEKRQSVAFWCNPISGHATLYWYQQILGQGPKLLIQFQNNGVVDDSQLPKDRFSAERLKGVDSTLKIQPAKLEDSAVYLCACSPSDRETDTQYFGPGTRLTVL.

About this clonotype itself: Since a much larger clone is just one base distant, this may be a read error. Without the conserved terminal phenylalanine or tryptophan, this CDR3 likely stems from a read error. The chain has TRBV28 and TRBJ2-7; 8 bases agree with TRBD1. Germline trimming cut 6 bases from V and 2 bases from J; bases unmatched to any gene: 12. The CDR3 is 16 residues long. The germline V gene encodes CDR1 MDHEN and CDR2 SYDVKM. CDR3 in amino acids: CASSPRGDRRTYEQYL. The CDR3 bases are TGTGCCAGCAGCCCTAGGGGGGACAGGCGCACCTACGAGCAGTACCTC.

Many counts were recorded for this clonotype. This chain links TRBV4-2 with TRBJ2-4; D is tentatively TRBD1 or TRBD2 (5 bases each). Germline V gene sequence: CDR1 LGHNA, CDR2 YNFKEQ. CDR3 length: 13 residues. V was shortened by 7 bases and J by 1 base, with 8 bases between the two germline ends. CDR3 sequence reads: CASTGSAKNIQYF. CDR3 DNA: TGTGCCAGCACAGGGAGTGCCAAAAACATTCAGTACTTC.

About this clonotype itself: A much bigger clone sits one base away, suggesting this may be a read error. The V gene is TRBV6-5, the J gene TRBJ2-5, with 8 bases matching TRBD1. Per germline, CDR1 MNHEY and CDR2 SVGAGI. The CDR3 contains 15 residues. This CDR3 is CTSSRTGTMLGTQYF. The CDR3 DNA follows: TGTACCAGCAGCAGGACAGGGACCATGTTGGGGACCCAGTACTTC.

This clonotype was found many times. V gene TRBV5-1 combines with J gene TRBJ1-1; unclear D gene. The germline CDR1 and CDR2 sequences are SGHRS and YFSETQ. This CDR3 has 15 residues. The ends were cut back, 4 bases at V and 4 bases at J, with 17 bases in the middle. CDR3 in DNA: TGCGCCAGCAGCCCCTACTCGGACTTGGGCACTGAAGCTTTCTTT. Its translation: CASSPYSDLGTEAFF.

Regarding this clonotype: The germline gene is not matched at one end of the junction; a read error may be the cause. V gene TRBV5-1 combines with J gene TRBJ2-1; perhaps TRBD2 as D (6 bases). In germline, CDR1 is SGHRS, CDR2 YFSETQ. CDR3 length: 15 amino acids. CDR3 sequence: CASSLDSGVYNEQLF. CDR3 nucleotides: TGCGCCAGCAGTCTTGATAGCGGTGTTTACAATGAGCAGTTATTC.

The gene calls are TRBV29-1 and TRBJ2-3; 9 bases fit TRBD2. The germline V gene has CDR1 SQVTM and CDR2 ANQGSEA. The CDR3 is made up of 16 amino acids. The chain's CDR3 is CNVGSGSLIRTDTQYF. Here the CDR3 DNA reads TGCAACGTCGGTAGCGGGAGTTTGATACGGACAGATACGCAGTATTTT.

This clonotype showed up many times. V gene TRBV5-4 combines with J gene TRBJ2-5, with D unresolved. The germline V and J ends were trimmed by 9 bases and 0 bases, with 15 bases remaining between them. The CDR3 is made up of 14 amino acids. Germline loops: CDR1 SGHNT, CDR2 YYREEE (reference sequence). DNA for the CDR3: TGTGCCACCAACATTCTGGGAAACCAAGAGACCCAGTACTTC. Translated, it gives CATNILGNQETQYF.

This clonotype has a handful of counts. This chain connects TRBV28 to TRBJ2-2; no firm D call. V dropped 5 bases and J dropped 6 bases, with 13 bases sitting between them. The CDR3 length is 14 residues. Looked up from germline, CDR1 is MDHEN and CDR2 is SYDVKM. CDR3 bases: TGTGCCAGCAGTCACCCCCACAGTTCCGGGGAGCTGTTTTTT. This sequence encodes CASSHPHSSGELFF. Full variable domain (remainder filled in from reference TRBV28 and TRBJ2-2): DVKVTQSSRYLVKRTGEKVFLECVQDMDHENMFWYRQDPGLGLRLIYFSYDVKMKEKGDIPEGYSVSREKKERFSLILESASTNQTSMYLCASSHPHSSGELFFGEGSRLTVL.

This clonotype occurred a few times. This chain connects TRBV5-1 to TRBJ2-6, with 9 bases aligning to TRBD1. CDR1 and CDR2 (germline): SGHRS, YFSETQ. CDR3 length equals 18 residues. Unmatched junction bases numbered 5, after V lost 1 base and J lost 0 bases. CDR3 DNA sequence: TGCGCCAGCAGCTTGCTCGACAGGGGGTCCTCTGGGGCCAACGTCCTGACTTTC. Its protein is CASSLLDRGSSGANVLTF. The complete variable domain, with remaining parts taken from reference TRBV5-1 and TRBJ2-6, reads KAGVTQTPRYLIKTRGQQVTLSCSPISGHRSVSWYQQTPGQGLQFLFEYFSETQRNKGNFPGRFSGRQFSNSRSEMNVSTLELGDSALYLCASSLLDRGSSGANVLTFGAGSRLTVL.

Points on this clonotype: One junction end does not reproduce the germline sequence, and a read error may be involved. For the CDR3, the DNA is TGTGACATCAGCTGGACTAGCGGGAGAGACACCGGGGAGCTGTTTTTT. Its translation is CDISWTSGRDTGELFF. This sequence joins TRBV10-3 and TRBJ2-2, with 13 bases fitting TRBD2. CDR1 is ENHRY and CDR2 is SYGVKD in the germline V gene. CDR3 length equals 16 residues.